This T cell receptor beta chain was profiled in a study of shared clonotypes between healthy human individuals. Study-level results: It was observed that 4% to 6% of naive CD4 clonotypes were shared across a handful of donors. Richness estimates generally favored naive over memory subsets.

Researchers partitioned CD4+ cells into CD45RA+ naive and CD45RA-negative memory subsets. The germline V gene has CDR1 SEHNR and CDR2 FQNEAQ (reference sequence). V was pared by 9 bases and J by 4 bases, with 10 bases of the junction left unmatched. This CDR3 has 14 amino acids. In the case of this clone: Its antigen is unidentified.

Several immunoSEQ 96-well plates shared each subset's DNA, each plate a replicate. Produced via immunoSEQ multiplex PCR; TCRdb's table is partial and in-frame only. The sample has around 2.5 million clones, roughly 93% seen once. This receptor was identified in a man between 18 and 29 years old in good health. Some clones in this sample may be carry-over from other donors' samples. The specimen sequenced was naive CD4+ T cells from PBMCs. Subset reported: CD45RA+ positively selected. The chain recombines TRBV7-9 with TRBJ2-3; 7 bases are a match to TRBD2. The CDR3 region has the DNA TGTGCCAGTACTCGGCGGGAGAGGGCAGATACGCAGTATTTT. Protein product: CASTRRERADTQYF.